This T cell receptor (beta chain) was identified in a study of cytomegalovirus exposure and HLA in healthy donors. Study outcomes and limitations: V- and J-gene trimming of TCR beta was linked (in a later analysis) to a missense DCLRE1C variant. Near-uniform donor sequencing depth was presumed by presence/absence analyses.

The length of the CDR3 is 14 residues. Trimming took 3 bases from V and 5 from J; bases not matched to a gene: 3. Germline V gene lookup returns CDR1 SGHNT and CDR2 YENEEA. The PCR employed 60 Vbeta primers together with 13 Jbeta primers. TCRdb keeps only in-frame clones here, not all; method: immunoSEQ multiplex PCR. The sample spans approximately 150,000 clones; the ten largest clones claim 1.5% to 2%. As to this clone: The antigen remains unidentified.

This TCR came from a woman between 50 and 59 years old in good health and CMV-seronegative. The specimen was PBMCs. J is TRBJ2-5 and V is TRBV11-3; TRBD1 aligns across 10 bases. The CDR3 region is CASSFGTGAETQYF. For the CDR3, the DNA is TGTGCCAGCAGCTTTGGGACAGGGGCCGAGACCCAGTACTTC.